This TCR beta chain was sequenced in a study of early T cells in non-severe SARS-CoV-2 infection. Via MiXCR, TCRdb re-called the 5' RACE reads, giving one row per CDR3 protein. The sample has about 63,000 distinct CDR3 sequences, 10% to 15% seen once. This clonotype was counted many times. Trimming shortened V by 0 bases and J by 0 bases, and 9 bases separated the two germline ends. This CDR3 region has 16 residues. J is TRBJ1-3 and V is TRBV12-3 or TRBV12-4, with a tentative D call TRBD1 (5 bases). The TCR comes from an adult who was a healthcare worker with PCR-confirmed SARS-CoV-2 infection or an uninfected control (not recorded which). Sequenced sample: whole blood. The CDR3 DNA follows: TGTGCCAGCAGTTTAGCGGGACCGAGCTCTGGAAACACCATATATTTT. Its translation: CASSLAGPSSGNTIYF.